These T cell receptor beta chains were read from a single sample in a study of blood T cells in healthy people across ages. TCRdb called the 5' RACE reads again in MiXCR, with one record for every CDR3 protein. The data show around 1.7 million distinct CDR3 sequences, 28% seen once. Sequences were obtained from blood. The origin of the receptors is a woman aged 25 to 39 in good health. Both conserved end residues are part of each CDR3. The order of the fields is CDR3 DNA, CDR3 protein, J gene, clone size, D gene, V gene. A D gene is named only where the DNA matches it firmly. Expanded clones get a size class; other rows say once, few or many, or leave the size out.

cdr3_nt: TGTGCCAGCAGTCCCTTAGCGGTCCGAGATACGCAGTATTTT; cdr3_aa: CASSPLAVRDTQYF; j_call: TRBJ2-3; clone_size: NA; d_call: NA; v_call: TRBV12-3/TRBV12-4
cdr3_nt: TGTGCCAGCTCACCCAGAGGCAGGTCCGAAACTGAAGCTTTCTTT; cdr3_aa: CASSPRGRSETEAFF; j_call: TRBJ1-1; clone_size: NA; d_call: NA; v_call: TRBV18
cdr3_nt: TGTGCCAGCAGTAAACAGGGAGGTTACACTGAAGCTTTCTTT; cdr3_aa: CASSKQGGYTEAFF; j_call: TRBJ1-1; clone_size: few; d_call: NA; v_call: TRBV27
cdr3_nt: TGTGCCAGCAGCTCCGGGACTAGCGTAGGAGAGACCCAGTACTTC; cdr3_aa: CASSSGTSVGETQYF; j_call: TRBJ2-5; clone_size: NA; d_call: TRBD2; v_call: TRBV7-3
cdr3_nt: TGTGCCAGCAGTGCTAACAGGGTAGTCAGCACAGATACGCAGTATTTT; cdr3_aa: CASSANRVVSTDTQYF; j_call: TRBJ2-3; clone_size: few; d_call: NA; v_call: TRBV6-1
cdr3_nt: TGTGCCAGCAGCTCCTCGACGCGGGACAATGAGCAGTTCTTC; cdr3_aa: CASSSSTRDNEQFF; j_call: TRBJ2-1; clone_size: NA; d_call: NA; v_call: TRBV9
cdr3_nt: TGTGCCAGCAGCCCCCGGACTGTCGAGCAGTTCTTC; cdr3_aa: CASSPRTVEQFF; j_call: TRBJ2-1; clone_size: many; d_call: NA; v_call: TRBV7-2
cdr3_nt: TGCAGTGCTTTTCTAGCGGGGGGGACCGGGGAGCTGTTTTTT; cdr3_aa: CSAFLAGGTGELFF; j_call: TRBJ2-2; clone_size: few; d_call: TRBD2; v_call: TRBV20-1
cdr3_nt: TGTGCCAGCAGCTTAGATGGGGGAACGTTGAATGAGCAGTTCTTC; cdr3_aa: CASSLDGGTLNEQFF; j_call: TRBJ2-1; clone_size: NA; d_call: NA; v_call: TRBV7-7
cdr3_nt: TGTGCCAGTAGTACTCTCCAGCGGGGGAACACAGATACGCAGTATTTT; cdr3_aa: CASSTLQRGNTDTQYF; j_call: TRBJ2-3; clone_size: few; d_call: TRBD2; v_call: TRBV19
cdr3_nt: TGTGCCACCAGTGGAGCAGGCGACAGGGGGACCTTCACAGATACGCAGTATTTT; cdr3_aa: CATSGAGDRGTFTDTQYF; j_call: TRBJ2-3; clone_size: few; d_call: TRBD1; v_call: TRBV24-1
cdr3_nt: TGTGCCAGCAGCGTAGGTTTTGGACAGGGTAATGAAAAACTGTTTTTT; cdr3_aa: CASSVGFGQGNEKLFF; j_call: TRBJ1-4; clone_size: NA; d_call: TRBD1; v_call: TRBV9
cdr3_nt: TGTGCCAGCAGCTCAGGGGTGAGGCCTGAAGCTTTCTTT; cdr3_aa: CASSSGVRPEAFF; j_call: TRBJ1-1; clone_size: NA; d_call: NA; v_call: TRBV12-3/TRBV12-4
cdr3_nt: TGCAGCGTTGAGAGAGGGGGTCACGAGCAGTACTTC; cdr3_aa: CSVERGGHEQYF; j_call: TRBJ2-7; clone_size: few; d_call: NA; v_call: TRBV29-1
cdr3_nt: TGCAGCGTTGCGTCTAGCGGGACCTCCTACGAGCAGTACTTC; cdr3_aa: CSVASSGTSYEQYF; j_call: TRBJ2-7; clone_size: NA; d_call: TRBD2; v_call: TRBV29-1
cdr3_nt: TGTGCCGGCTCCCCGCTTAGCAATCAGCCCCAGCATTTT; cdr3_aa: CAGSPLSNQPQHF; j_call: TRBJ1-5; clone_size: NA; d_call: NA; v_call: TRBV28
cdr3_nt: TGTGCCATCAGCTCCGGGACAGGGGATCGGGAGACCCAGTACTTC; cdr3_aa: CAISSGTGDRETQYF; j_call: TRBJ2-5; clone_size: NA; d_call: TRBD1; v_call: TRBV10-3
cdr3_nt: TGCAGTGCCCTTCAGGGAGGTAACCAAGAGACCCAGTACTTC; cdr3_aa: CSALQGGNQETQYF; j_call: TRBJ2-5; clone_size: many; d_call: NA; v_call: TRBV20-1
cdr3_nt: TGTGCCAGCAGCGTAGGTTTAGGGCCAGGGGACATTCAGTACTTC; cdr3_aa: CASSVGLGPGDIQYF; j_call: TRBJ2-4; clone_size: few; d_call: NA; v_call: TRBV9
cdr3_nt: TGTGCCAGCAGCTTCGGGACAGTTGAGTACTTC; cdr3_aa: CASSFGTVEYF; j_call: TRBJ2-5; clone_size: few; d_call: TRBD1; v_call: TRBV5-4
cdr3_nt: TGTGCCAGCAGTTTGGGACACCTCTCTGGAAACACCATATATTTT; cdr3_aa: CASSLGHLSGNTIYF; j_call: TRBJ1-3; clone_size: few; d_call: NA; v_call: TRBV13
cdr3_nt: TGTGCCAGCGGGGGGGGATATCAGCCCCAGCATTTT; cdr3_aa: CASGGGYQPQHF; j_call: TRBJ1-5; clone_size: few; d_call: NA; v_call: TRBV2
cdr3_nt: TGCAGTGCTAGAGATCAGACCTTAGATGAAAAACTGTTTTTT; cdr3_aa: CSARDQTLDEKLFF; j_call: TRBJ1-4; clone_size: few; d_call: NA; v_call: TRBV20-1
cdr3_nt: TGTGCTAGTGGTTCACTGGGCGGAGGCACAGATACGCAGTATTTT; cdr3_aa: CASGSLGGGTDTQYF; j_call: TRBJ2-3; clone_size: NA; d_call: NA; v_call: TRBV12-5
cdr3_nt: TGTGCCAGCAACATCGAGCGGGACTCCTACAATGAGCAGTTCTTC; cdr3_aa: CASNIERDSYNEQFF; j_call: TRBJ2-1; clone_size: NA; d_call: TRBD2; v_call: TRBV2
cdr3_nt: TGCGCCAGCAGCCTCATCGAGCGGGGGGAAGAGACCCAGTACTTC; cdr3_aa: CASSLIERGEETQYF; j_call: TRBJ2-5; clone_size: NA; d_call: TRBD2; v_call: TRBV5-1
cdr3_nt: TGTGCCAGCAGTTATGGACAGGGAATAATGATCGCGGGCTGCACCTTC; cdr3_aa: CASSYGQGIMIAGCTF; j_call: TRBJ1-2; clone_size: NA; d_call: TRBD1; v_call: TRBV14
cdr3_nt: TGTGCCAGCAGCGTAACCGGGGAGCTGTTTTTT; cdr3_aa: CASSVTGELFF; j_call: TRBJ2-2; clone_size: many; d_call: NA; v_call: TRBV12-3/TRBV12-4
cdr3_nt: TGCGCCAGCAGCTTGGGACAGGGGACGAACACTGAAGCTTTCTTT; cdr3_aa: CASSLGQGTNTEAFF; j_call: TRBJ1-1; clone_size: NA; d_call: TRBD1; v_call: TRBV5-1
cdr3_nt: TGTGCCAGCAGGAATAGACAGGGTCGCAATCAGCCCCAGCATTTT; cdr3_aa: CASRNRQGRNQPQHF; j_call: TRBJ1-5; clone_size: NA; d_call: TRBD1; v_call: TRBV2
cdr3_nt: TGTGCCAGCAGCTTCGACAGGAGGGACTATGGCTACACCTTC; cdr3_aa: CASSFDRRDYGYTF; j_call: TRBJ1-2; clone_size: many; d_call: NA; v_call: TRBV11-1
cdr3_nt: TGTGCCAGCAGCTTAGGCCGAGCGGTCTTCAATGAGCAGTTCTTC; cdr3_aa: CASSLGRAVFNEQFF; j_call: TRBJ2-1; clone_size: few; d_call: NA; v_call: TRBV7-3
cdr3_nt: TGTGCCAGCAGTTTGGTAGGGGGAGGCGGGACCCAGTACTTC; cdr3_aa: CASSLVGGGGTQYF; j_call: TRBJ2-5; clone_size: NA; d_call: NA; v_call: TRBV27
cdr3_nt: TGCAGTGCTAGCGGACCCCGGCCCACTAACTATGGCTACACCTTC; cdr3_aa: CSASGPRPTNYGYTF; j_call: TRBJ1-2; clone_size: few; d_call: NA; v_call: TRBV20-1
cdr3_nt: TGCAGTGCTGCAATAGCGGGGGGGGATTACAATGAGCAGTTCTTC; cdr3_aa: CSAAIAGGDYNEQFF; j_call: TRBJ2-1; clone_size: many; d_call: TRBD2; v_call: TRBV20-1
cdr3_nt: TGTGCCAGCAGCTTAGCGGAGACCAAAGGGGGTGAAGCTTTCTTT; cdr3_aa: CASSLAETKGGEAFF; j_call: TRBJ1-1; clone_size: NA; d_call: NA; v_call: TRBV7-2
cdr3_nt: TGCGCCAGCAGAGGCGGGAGACTGAATGAGCAGTTCTTC; cdr3_aa: CASRGGRLNEQFF; j_call: TRBJ2-1; clone_size: many; d_call: TRBD2; v_call: TRBV10-2
cdr3_nt: TGCAGCGTTGAATTGTGGGATAATCCGAAAAACATTCAGTACTTC; cdr3_aa: CSVELWDNPKNIQYF; j_call: TRBJ2-4; clone_size: NA; d_call: NA; v_call: TRBV29-1
cdr3_nt: TGTACCAGCGGAATGACAGGGGAGAGGACTGAAGCTTTCTTT; cdr3_aa: CTSGMTGERTEAFF; j_call: TRBJ1-1; clone_size: NA; d_call: TRBD1; v_call: TRBV6-5
cdr3_nt: TGCGCCAGCAGCTTGGACAGGATGAAATCACCCCTCCACTTT; cdr3_aa: CASSLDRMKSPLHF; j_call: TRBJ1-6; clone_size: NA; d_call: NA; v_call: TRBV5-1
cdr3_nt: TGTGCCAGCAGTTTTGGGACAGGGGTAAATTCCGCCTACGAGCAGTACTTC; cdr3_aa: CASSFGTGVNSAYEQYF; j_call: TRBJ2-7; clone_size: NA; d_call: TRBD1; v_call: TRBV28
cdr3_nt: TGCGCCAGCAGCCCCTCGGACCACTACGAGCAGTACTTC; cdr3_aa: CASSPSDHYEQYF; j_call: TRBJ2-7; clone_size: NA; d_call: NA; v_call: TRBV5-1
cdr3_nt: TGTGCCATCAGCCCCCCCAGCGATGGGACCCAGTACTTC; cdr3_aa: CAISPPSDGTQYF; j_call: TRBJ2-5; clone_size: many; d_call: NA; v_call: TRBV10-3
cdr3_nt: TGCAGTGCTAGGGTAGGGTCCTCAGATACGCAGTATTTT; cdr3_aa: CSARVGSSDTQYF; j_call: TRBJ2-3; clone_size: few; d_call: NA; v_call: TRBV20-1
cdr3_nt: TGCGCCAGCGGGATCGGCTCCTACAATGAGCAGTTCTTC; cdr3_aa: CASGIGSYNEQFF; j_call: TRBJ2-1; clone_size: few; d_call: NA; v_call: TRBV5-1
cdr3_nt: TGCAGCGTTGAATTCGAACAGGGGCACAATGAGCAGTACTTC; cdr3_aa: CSVEFEQGHNEQYF; j_call: TRBJ2-4; clone_size: few; d_call: TRBD1; v_call: TRBV29-1
cdr3_nt: TGCAGCGTGGTACAGGTCGATAAAACCTACGAGCAGTACTTC; cdr3_aa: CSVVQVDKTYEQYF; j_call: TRBJ2-7; clone_size: many; d_call: NA; v_call: TRBV29-1
cdr3_nt: TGTGCCAGCAGTGAGGGACAATATGGCTACACCTTC; cdr3_aa: CASSEGQYGYTF; j_call: TRBJ1-2; clone_size: NA; d_call: NA; v_call: TRBV28
cdr3_nt: TGTGCCAGCATCATTTATCCGTACTTC; cdr3_aa: CASIIYPYF; j_call: TRBJ2-4; clone_size: NA; d_call: NA; v_call: TRBV6-4
cdr3_nt: TGTGCCAGCAGTCCTCGACAGGCAGGCCACAATGAGCAGTTCTTC; cdr3_aa: CASSPRQAGHNEQFF; j_call: TRBJ2-1; clone_size: few; d_call: NA; v_call: TRBV6-5
cdr3_nt: TGCAGTGCCGGTTGGGAGTTCTCCTACAATGAGCAGTTCTTC; cdr3_aa: CSAGWEFSYNEQFF; j_call: TRBJ2-1; clone_size: few; d_call: NA; v_call: TRBV20-1